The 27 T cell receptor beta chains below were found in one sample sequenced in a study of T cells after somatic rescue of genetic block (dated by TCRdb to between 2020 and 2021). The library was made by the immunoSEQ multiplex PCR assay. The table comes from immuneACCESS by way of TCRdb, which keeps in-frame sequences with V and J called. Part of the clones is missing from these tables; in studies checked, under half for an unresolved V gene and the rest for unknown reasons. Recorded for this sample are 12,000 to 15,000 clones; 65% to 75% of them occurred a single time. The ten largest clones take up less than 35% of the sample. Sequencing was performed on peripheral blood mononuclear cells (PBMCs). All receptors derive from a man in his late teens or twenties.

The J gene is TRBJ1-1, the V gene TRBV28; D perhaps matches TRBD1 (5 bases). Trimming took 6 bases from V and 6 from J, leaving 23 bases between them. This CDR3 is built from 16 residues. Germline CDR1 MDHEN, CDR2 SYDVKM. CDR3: CASRPSPGVGAAEAFF. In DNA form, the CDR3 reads TGTGCCAGCAGACCATCTCCGGGGGTAGGCGCGGCTGAAGCTTTCTTT.

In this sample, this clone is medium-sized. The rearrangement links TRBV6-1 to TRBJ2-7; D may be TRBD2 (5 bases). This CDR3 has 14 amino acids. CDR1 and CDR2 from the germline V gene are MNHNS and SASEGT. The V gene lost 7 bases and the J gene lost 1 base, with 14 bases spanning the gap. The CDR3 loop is CASNPRDYSYEQYF. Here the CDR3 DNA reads TGTGCCAGCAACCCTCGGGATTATTCCTACGAGCAGTACTTC.

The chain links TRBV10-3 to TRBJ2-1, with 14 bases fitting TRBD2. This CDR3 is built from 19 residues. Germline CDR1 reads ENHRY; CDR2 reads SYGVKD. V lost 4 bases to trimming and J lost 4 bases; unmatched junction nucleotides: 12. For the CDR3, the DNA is TGTGCCATCAGTGGTAAGGGGACTAGCGGGGGACTTTCATACAATGAGCAGTTCTTC. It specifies CAISGKGTSGGLSYNEQFF.

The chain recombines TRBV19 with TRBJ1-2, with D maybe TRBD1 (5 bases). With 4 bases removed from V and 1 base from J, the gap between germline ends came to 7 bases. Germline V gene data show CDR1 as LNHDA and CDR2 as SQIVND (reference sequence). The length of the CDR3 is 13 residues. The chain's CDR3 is CASSKTVNYGYTF. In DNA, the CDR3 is TGTGCCAGTAGTAAGACAGTTAACTATGGCTACACCTTC.

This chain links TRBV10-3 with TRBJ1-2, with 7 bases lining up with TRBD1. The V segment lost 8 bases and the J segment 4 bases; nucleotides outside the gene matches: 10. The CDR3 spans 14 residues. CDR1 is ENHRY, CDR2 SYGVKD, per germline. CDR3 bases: TGTGCCATCCACCGAGGGGGCGGCCTCTATGGCTACACCTTC. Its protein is CAIHRGGGLYGYTF.

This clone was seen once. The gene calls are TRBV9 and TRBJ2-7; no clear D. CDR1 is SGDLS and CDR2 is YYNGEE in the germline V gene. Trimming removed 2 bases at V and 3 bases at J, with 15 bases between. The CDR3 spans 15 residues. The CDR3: CASSVGGSFLYEQYF. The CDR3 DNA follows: TGTGCCAGCAGCGTCGGTGGGTCTTTCCTCTACGAGCAGTACTTC.

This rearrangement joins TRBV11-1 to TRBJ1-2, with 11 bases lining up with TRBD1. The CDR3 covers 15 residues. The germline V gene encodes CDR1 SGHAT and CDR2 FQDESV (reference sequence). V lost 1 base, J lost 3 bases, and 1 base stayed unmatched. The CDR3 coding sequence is TGTGCCAGCAGCTTAGGGACAGGGGGCCACTATGGCTACACCTTC. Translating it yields CASSLGTGGHYGYTF.

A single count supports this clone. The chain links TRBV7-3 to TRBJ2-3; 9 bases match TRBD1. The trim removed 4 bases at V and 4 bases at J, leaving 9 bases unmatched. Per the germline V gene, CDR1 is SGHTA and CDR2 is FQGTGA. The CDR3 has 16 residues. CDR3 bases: TGTGCCAGCAGCTCCCAGGACAGGGGCAAGGCAGATACGCAGTATTTT. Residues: CASSSQDRGKADTQYF. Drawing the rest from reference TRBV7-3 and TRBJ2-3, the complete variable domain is GAGVSQTPSNKVTEKGKYVELRCDPISGHTALYWYRQSLGQGPEFLIYFQGTGAADDSGLPNDRFFAVRPEGSVSTLKIQRTERGDSAVYLCASSSQDRGKADTQYFGPGTRLTVL.

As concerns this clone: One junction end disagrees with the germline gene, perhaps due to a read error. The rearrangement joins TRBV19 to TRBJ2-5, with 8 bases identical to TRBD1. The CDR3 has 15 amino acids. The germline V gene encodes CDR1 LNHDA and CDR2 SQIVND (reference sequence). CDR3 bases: TGTGCCAGTAGGATAGGCGACAGGGGTTACGAGACCCAGTACTTC. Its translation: CASRIGDRGYETQYF.

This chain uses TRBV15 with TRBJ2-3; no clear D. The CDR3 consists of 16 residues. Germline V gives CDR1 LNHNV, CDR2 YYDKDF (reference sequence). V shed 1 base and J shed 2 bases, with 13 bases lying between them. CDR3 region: CATSRGPRRPTDTQYF. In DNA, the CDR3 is TGTGCCACCAGCAGAGGGCCCCGGAGACCCACAGATACGCAGTATTTT.

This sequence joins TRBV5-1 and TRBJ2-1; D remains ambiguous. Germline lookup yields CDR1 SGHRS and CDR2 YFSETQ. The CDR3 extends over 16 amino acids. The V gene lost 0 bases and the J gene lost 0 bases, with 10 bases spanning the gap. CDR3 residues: CASSLGGQSSYNEQFF. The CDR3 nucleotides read TGCGCCAGCAGCTTGGGTGGGCAGAGCTCCTACAATGAGCAGTTCTTC.

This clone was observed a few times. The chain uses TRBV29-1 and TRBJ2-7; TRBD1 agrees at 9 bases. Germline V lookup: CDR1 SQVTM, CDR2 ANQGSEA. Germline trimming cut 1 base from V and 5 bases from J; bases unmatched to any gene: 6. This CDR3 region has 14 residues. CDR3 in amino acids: CSVEVNRGLNEQYF. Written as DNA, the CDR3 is TGCAGCGTTGAAGTAAACAGGGGGCTCAACGAGCAGTACTTC.

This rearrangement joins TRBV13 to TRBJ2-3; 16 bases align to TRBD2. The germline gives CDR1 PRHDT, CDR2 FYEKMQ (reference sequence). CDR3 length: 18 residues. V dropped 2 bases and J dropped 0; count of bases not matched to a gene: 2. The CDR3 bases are TGTGCCAGCAGCTTACCGGGACTAGCGGGGGGGAGCACAGATACGCAGTATTTT. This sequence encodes CASSLPGLAGGSTDTQYF.

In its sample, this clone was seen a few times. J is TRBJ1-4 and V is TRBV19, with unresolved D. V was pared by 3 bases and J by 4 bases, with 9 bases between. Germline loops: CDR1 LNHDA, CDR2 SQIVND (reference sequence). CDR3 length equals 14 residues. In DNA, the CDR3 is TGTGCCAGTAGTATCACCTATCGTAATGAAAAACTGTTTTTT. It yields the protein CASSITYRNEKLFF. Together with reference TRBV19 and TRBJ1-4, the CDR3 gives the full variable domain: DGGITQSPKYLFRKEGQNVTLSCEQNLNHDAMYWYRQDPGQGLRLIYYSQIVNDFQKGDIAEGYSVSREKKESFPLTVTSAQKNPTAFYLCASSITYRNEKLFFGSGTQLSVL.

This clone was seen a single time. CDR3 sequence: CASSSAGGQYF. Here the CDR3 DNA reads TGTGCCAGCAGTTCTGCCGGGGGGCAGTATTTT. This chain joins TRBV6-1 and TRBJ2-3, with D possibly matching TRBD2 (6 bases). Trimming left V 5 bases short and J 11 bases short, with 11 bases between. Germline CDR1 and CDR2: MNHNS and SASEGT. This CDR3 is built from 11 residues.

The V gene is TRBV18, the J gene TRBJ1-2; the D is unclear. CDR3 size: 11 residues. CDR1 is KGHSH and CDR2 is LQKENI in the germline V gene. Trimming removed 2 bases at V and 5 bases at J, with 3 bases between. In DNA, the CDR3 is TGTGCCAGCTCACCAGGGTATGGCTACACCTTC. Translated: CASSPGYGYTF. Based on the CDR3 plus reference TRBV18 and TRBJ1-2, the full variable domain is NAGVMQNPRHLVRRRGQEARLRCSPMKGHSHVYWYRQLPEEGLKFMVYLQKENIIDESGMPKERFSAEFPKEGPSILRIQQVVRGDSAAYFCASSPGYGYTFGSGTRLTVV.

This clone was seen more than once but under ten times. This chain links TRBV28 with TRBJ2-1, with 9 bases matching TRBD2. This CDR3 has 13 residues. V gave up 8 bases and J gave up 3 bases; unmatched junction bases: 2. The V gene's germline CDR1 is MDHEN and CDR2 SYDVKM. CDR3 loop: CASLLAGYNEQFF. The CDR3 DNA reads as TGTGCCAGCTTACTAGCGGGCTACAATGAGCAGTTCTTC.

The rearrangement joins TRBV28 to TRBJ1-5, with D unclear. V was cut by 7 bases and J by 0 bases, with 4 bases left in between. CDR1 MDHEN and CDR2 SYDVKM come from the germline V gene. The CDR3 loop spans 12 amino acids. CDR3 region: CASTYSNQPQHF. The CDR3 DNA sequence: TGTGCCAGCACCTATAGCAATCAGCCCCAGCATTTT.

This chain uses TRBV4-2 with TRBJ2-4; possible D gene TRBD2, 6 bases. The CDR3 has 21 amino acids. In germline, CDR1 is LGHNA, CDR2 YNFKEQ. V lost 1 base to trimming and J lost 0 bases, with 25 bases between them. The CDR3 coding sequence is TGTGCCAGCAGCCAAGGCCGGCCGGGACCAACGACGGGACTAGCCAAAAACATTCAGTACTTC. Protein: CASSQGRPGPTTGLAKNIQYF.

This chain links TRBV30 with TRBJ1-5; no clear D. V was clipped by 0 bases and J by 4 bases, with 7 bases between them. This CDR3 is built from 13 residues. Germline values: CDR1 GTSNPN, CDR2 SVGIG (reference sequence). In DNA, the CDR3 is TGTGCCTGGAGTGTATCCGTGAATCAGCCCCAGCATTTT. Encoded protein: CAWSVSVNQPQHF.

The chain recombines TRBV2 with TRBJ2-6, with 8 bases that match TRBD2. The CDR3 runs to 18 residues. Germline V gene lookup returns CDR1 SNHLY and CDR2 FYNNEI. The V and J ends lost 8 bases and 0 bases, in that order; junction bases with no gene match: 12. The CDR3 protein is CASLKGLGRISGANVLTF. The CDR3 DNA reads TGTGCCAGCCTAAAGGGACTAGGACGGATCTCTGGGGCCAACGTCCTGACTTTC. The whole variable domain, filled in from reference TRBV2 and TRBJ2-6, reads EPEVTQTPSHQVTQMGQEVILRCVPISNHLYFYWYRQILGQKVEFLVSFYNNEISEKSEIFDDQFSVERPDGSNFTLKIRSTKLEDSAMYFCASLKGLGRISGANVLTFGAGSRLTVL.

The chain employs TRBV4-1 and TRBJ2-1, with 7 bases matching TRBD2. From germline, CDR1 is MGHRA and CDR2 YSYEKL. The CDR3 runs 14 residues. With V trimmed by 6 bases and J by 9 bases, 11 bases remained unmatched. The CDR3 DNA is TGCGCCAGCAGACTTCTGGGGGGGGGAGGTGAGCAGTTCTTC. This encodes CASRLLGGGGEQFF.

The CDR3 loop is CASSSPDRLKQYF. The CDR3, as DNA: TGTGCCAGCAGCTCCCCGGACCGTTTAAAGCAGTACTTC. The chain combines TRBV13 with TRBJ2-7; D unclear. The CDR3 spans 13 residues. The ends were cut back, 4 bases at V and 8 bases at J, with 15 bases in the middle. CDR1 and CDR2 (germline): PRHDT, FYEKMQ (reference sequence).

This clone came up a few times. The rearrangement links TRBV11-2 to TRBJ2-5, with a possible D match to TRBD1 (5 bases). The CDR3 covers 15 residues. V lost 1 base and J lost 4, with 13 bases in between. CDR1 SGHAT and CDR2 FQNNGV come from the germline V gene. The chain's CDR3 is CASSLGVRVIETQYF. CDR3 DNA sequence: TGTGCCAGCAGCTTAGGGGTCAGGGTAATAGAGACCCAGTACTTC.

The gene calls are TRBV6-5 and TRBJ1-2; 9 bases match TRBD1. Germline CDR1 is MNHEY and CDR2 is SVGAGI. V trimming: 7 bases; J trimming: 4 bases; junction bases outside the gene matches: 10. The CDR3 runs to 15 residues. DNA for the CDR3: TGTGCCAGCACCAAAACCGGGACAGGGCTCTATGGCTACACCTTC. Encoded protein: CASTKTGTGLYGYTF.

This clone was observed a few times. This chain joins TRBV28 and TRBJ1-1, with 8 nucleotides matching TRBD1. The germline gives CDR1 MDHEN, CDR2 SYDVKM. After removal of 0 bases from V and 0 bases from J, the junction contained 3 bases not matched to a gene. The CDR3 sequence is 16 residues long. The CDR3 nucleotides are TGTGCCAGCAGTTTATGGGGACAGGCCATGAACACTGAAGCTTTCTTT. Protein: CASSLWGQAMNTEAFF.

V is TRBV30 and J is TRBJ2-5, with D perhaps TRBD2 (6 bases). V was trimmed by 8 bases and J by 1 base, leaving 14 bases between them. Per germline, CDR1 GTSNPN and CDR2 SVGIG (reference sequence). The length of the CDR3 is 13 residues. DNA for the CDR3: TGTGCCAGTGCACCGGGACTCCAAGAGACCCAGTACTTC. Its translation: CASAPGLQETQYF.